These 19 T cell receptor beta chains originate from one sample sequenced in a study of cytomegalovirus exposure and HLA in healthy donors. The primer mix had 60 Vbeta and 13 Jbeta primers. Profiling relied on immunoSEQ multiplex PCR, and the TCRdb table lists in-frame clones only, not all of them. The data contain some 160,000 clones, approximately 80% of them singletons. Specimen: PBMCs. The source is a male donor in good health and CMV-seropositive.

This sequence joins TRBV6-5 and TRBJ2-7; 14 bases fit TRBD2. The CDR3 contains 16 residues. Trimming removed 3 bases from V and 5 bases from J; junction bases left unmatched: 6. Germline CDR1 reads MNHEY; CDR2 reads SVGAGI. The chain's CDR3 is CASSYSKGLAGDEQYF. As DNA, the CDR3 is TGTGCCAGCAGTTATTCGAAGGGACTAGCGGGAGACGAGCAGTACTTC.

J is TRBJ2-7 and V is TRBV6-1; TRBD1 is a possible D gene (5 bases). The germline V gene encodes CDR1 MNHNS and CDR2 SASEGT. The CDR3 has 14 amino acids. V was pared by 6 bases and J by 1 base, with 13 bases between. In DNA form, the CDR3 reads TGTGCCAGCAGGACCCGTGACAGTTCCTACGAGCAGTACTTC. Protein product: CASRTRDSSYEQYF.

This clone was picked up one time. The J gene is TRBJ1-1, the V gene TRBV27; a possible D gene is TRBD1 (5 bases). Germline loops: CDR1 MNHEY, CDR2 SMNVEV (reference sequence). This CDR3 region has 14 residues. V gave up 4 bases and J gave up 1 base, with 10 bases separating them. In nucleotides, the CDR3 is TGTGCCAGCAGTTCCTGGGGGGGGAACACTGAAGCTTTCTTT. As protein: CASSSWGGNTEAFF.

The chain is built from TRBV14 and TRBJ2-7; the D is unclear. The CDR3 sequence is 11 residues long. Germline CDR1 reads SGHDN; CDR2 reads FVKESK. The V gene lost 5 bases and the J gene lost 3 bases, with 5 bases spanning the gap. CDR3 coding DNA: TGTGCCAGCAGCAAACACTACGAGCAGTACTTC. It encodes CASSKHYEQYF.

The gene calls are TRBV7-3 and TRBJ2-5; perhaps TRBD2 as D (6 bases). Trimming left V 5 bases short and J 1 base short, with 11 bases between. The length of the CDR3 is 14 residues. Germline CDR1 reads SGHTA; CDR2 reads FQGTGA. The CDR3 here is CASSPSGVQETQYF. In DNA form, the CDR3 reads TGTGCCAGCAGCCCATCGGGAGTCCAAGAGACCCAGTACTTC.

This clone was observed a single time. The chain has TRBV29-1 and TRBJ2-1; 8 nucleotides match TRBD2. The CDR3 has 13 amino acids. Per germline, CDR1 SQVTM and CDR2 ANQGSEA. V shed 7 bases and J 9 bases; nucleotides not matched to a gene: 11. CDR3: CSAQAGVGSEQFF. The CDR3, as DNA: TGCAGCGCCCAAGCGGGAGTAGGTAGTGAGCAGTTCTTC.

The V gene is TRBV11-1, the J gene TRBJ2-5; a weak D match, TRBD2 (6 bases). CDR3 size: 15 residues. The germline V gene encodes CDR1 SGHAT and CDR2 FQDESV (reference sequence). Trimming pared 2 bases from V and 4 bases from J, leaving 14 bases between. CDR3 residues: CASSLLGGDGETQYF. CDR3 nucleotides: TGTGCCAGCAGCTTACTCGGGGGAGATGGAGAGACCCAGTACTTC.

A few counts support this clone. The rearrangement joins TRBV6-1 to TRBJ2-1; 8 bases are shared with TRBD2. V dropped 5 bases and J dropped 6; count of bases not matched to a gene: 3. Germline-derived CDR1 and CDR2 are MNHNS and SASEGT. The length of the CDR3 is 13 residues. The CDR3 here is CASSTGLANEQFF. CDR3 nucleotide sequence: TGTGCCAGCAGTACCGGACTAGCCAATGAGCAGTTCTTC.

V gene TRBV5-4 combines with J gene TRBJ2-7, with a tentative D call TRBD1 (6 bases). CDR1 SGHNT and CDR2 YYREEE come from the germline V gene (reference sequence). The CDR3 loop spans 15 amino acids. V lost 3 bases and J 3 bases, leaving 16 bases between the germline ends. CDR3 protein: CASSSMTGWLYEQYF. The CDR3 DNA reads TGTGCCAGCAGCTCAATGACAGGTTGGCTCTACGAGCAGTACTTC.

This chain links TRBV5-6 with TRBJ1-1; weak D call: TRBD1 (5 bases). Germline lookup yields CDR1 SGHDT and CDR2 YYEEEE. The CDR3 consists of 14 residues. Trimming cost V 0 bases and J 6 bases, with 12 bases left between them. Here the CDR3 reads CASSLATSGAEAFF. CDR3 bases: TGTGCCAGCAGCTTGGCCACTTCGGGGGCTGAAGCTTTCTTT.

The chain recombines TRBV14 with TRBJ2-7; 9 bases match TRBD2. In germline, CDR1 is SGHDN, CDR2 FVKESK. The CDR3 totals 14 residues. Trimming removed 5 bases from V and 5 bases from J; junction bases left unmatched: 7. The DNA of the CDR3 is TGTGCCAGCAGCAGACTAGCGGTAATCGACGAGCAGTACTTC. Protein sequence: CASSRLAVIDEQYF.

The chain carries TRBV5-1 and TRBJ1-2; D gene uncertain. CDR1 is SGHRS, CDR2 YFSETQ, per germline. Trimming stripped 0 bases from V and 0 bases from J, with 12 bases between. The CDR3 contains 16 residues. This CDR3 reads CASSLERADTNYGYTF. The CDR3, as DNA: TGCGCCAGCAGCTTGGAGAGGGCCGATACTAACTATGGCTACACCTTC.

The genes are TRBV27 and TRBJ2-5; 9 positions match TRBD2. The V gene end was trimmed by 3 bases and the J gene end by 5 bases; junction bases not matched to a gene: 10. Germline V gene data show CDR1 as MNHEY and CDR2 as SMNVEV (reference sequence). The CDR3 covers 16 residues. The CDR3 nucleotides are TGTGCCAGCAGTTTCGAAAAGACTAGCGGAATGGAGACCCAGTACTTC. It codes for CASSFEKTSGMETQYF.

The V gene is TRBV6-1, the J gene TRBJ2-1; TRBD2 agrees at 7 bases. The CDR3 length is 15 residues. Germline loops: CDR1 MNHNS, CDR2 SASEGT. Trimming cost V 2 bases and J 0 bases; bases outside gene matches: 1. CDR3 region: CASSEIAGSYNEQFF. CDR3 coding DNA: TGTGCCAGCAGTGAAATAGCGGGCTCCTACAATGAGCAGTTCTTC.

This clone was seen only a few times. V and J are TRBV29-1 and TRBJ1-2, with D maybe TRBD1 (5 bases). V lost 7 bases, J lost 2 bases, and 23 bases lay in between. The CDR3 consists of 16 residues. Germline V gene lookup returns CDR1 SQVTM and CDR2 ANQGSEA. The CDR3 loop is CSAGVGAESINYGYTF. As DNA, the CDR3 is TGCAGCGCTGGAGTTGGGGCAGAAAGCATAAACTATGGCTACACCTTC.

This chain connects TRBV11-3 to TRBJ2-5; TRBD1 aligns across 7 bases. The V gene's germline CDR1 is SGHNT and CDR2 YENEEA. The CDR3 spans 13 residues. Unmatched junction bases numbered 0, after V lost 3 bases and J lost 2 bases. For the CDR3, the DNA is TGTGCCAGCAGCTTGGGACAGCAAGAGACCCAGTACTTC. This sequence encodes CASSLGQQETQYF.

The chain joins TRBV5-6 to TRBJ1-1; D may be TRBD1 (5 bases). The CDR3 extends over 13 amino acids. V was shortened by 4 bases and J by 10 bases, with 17 bases between the two germline ends. The germline V gene has CDR1 SGHDT and CDR2 YYEEEE. CDR3 protein: CASSPRHNRRAFF. The CDR3 DNA is TGTGCCAGCAGCCCGAGGCACAACAGGCGAGCTTTCTTT.

This chain links TRBV28 with TRBJ2-4; TRBD2 matches 8 bases. Germline V CDR1 and CDR2: MDHEN, SYDVKM. The CDR3 spans 13 residues. Losses at the gene ends were 2 bases for V and 6 bases for J; bases not matched to a gene: 0. The CDR3 reads CASSLSGRNIQYF. CDR3 nucleotide sequence: TGTGCCAGCAGTTTAAGCGGGAGAAACATTCAGTACTTC.

A note on this clone: Its ends do not fully match the called genes, so a read error is possible. The genes are TRBV7-7 and TRBJ2-1; 12 nucleotides line up with TRBD1. Per the germline V gene, CDR1 is SSHAT and CDR2 is FNYEAQ (reference sequence). This CDR3 contains 15 residues. The CDR3 nucleotides read TGTGCTAGCAGCGCCGGGACAGGGGGCGTGGATGAGCAGTTCTTC. It encodes CASSAGTGGVDEQFF. Filled out from reference TRBV7-7 and TRBJ2-1, the complete variable domain reads GAGVSQSPRYKVTKRGQDVTLRCDPISSHATLYWYQQALGQGPEFLTYFNYEAQPDKSGLPSDRFSAERPEGSISTLTIQRTEQRDSAMYRCASSAGTGGVDEQFFGPGTRLTVL.